The clone carrying this T cell receptor beta chain was seen a few times. The data derive from a study of cytomegalovirus exposure and HLA in healthy donors. Germline V CDR1 and CDR2: WSHSY, SAAADI. The CDR3 sequence is 12 residues long. With V trimmed by 10 bases and J by 3 bases, 4 bases remained unmatched. PCR amplification relied on 60 Vbeta primers (plus 13 Jbeta primers). Only in-frame clones appear in the TCRdb table, and some are missing; sequencing was by immunoSEQ multiplex PCR. The table includes about 180,000 clones, roughly 78% detected once. Specimen: PBMCs. This receptor was identified in a woman in her 30s in good health and CMV-seronegative. The genes are TRBV10-2 and TRBJ1-1; 8 nucleotides match TRBD1. CDR3 sequence (DNA): TGCGCCATAGGACAGGGTGACACTGAAGCTTTCTTT. It encodes CAIGQGDTEAFF.